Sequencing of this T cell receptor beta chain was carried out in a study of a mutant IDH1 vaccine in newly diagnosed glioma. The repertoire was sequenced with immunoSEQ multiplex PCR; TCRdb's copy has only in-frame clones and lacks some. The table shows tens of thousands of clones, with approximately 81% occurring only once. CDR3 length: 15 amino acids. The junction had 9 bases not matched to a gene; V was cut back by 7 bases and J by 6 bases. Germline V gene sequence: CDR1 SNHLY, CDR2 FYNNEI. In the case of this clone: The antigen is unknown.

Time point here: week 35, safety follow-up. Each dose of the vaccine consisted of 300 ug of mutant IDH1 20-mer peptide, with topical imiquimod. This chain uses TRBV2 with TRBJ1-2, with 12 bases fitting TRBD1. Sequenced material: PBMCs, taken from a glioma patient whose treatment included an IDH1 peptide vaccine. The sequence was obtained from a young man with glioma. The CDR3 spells CASTAPGQGAHGYTF. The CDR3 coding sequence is TGTGCCAGCACCGCCCCGGGACAGGGGGCGCATGGCTACACCTTC.